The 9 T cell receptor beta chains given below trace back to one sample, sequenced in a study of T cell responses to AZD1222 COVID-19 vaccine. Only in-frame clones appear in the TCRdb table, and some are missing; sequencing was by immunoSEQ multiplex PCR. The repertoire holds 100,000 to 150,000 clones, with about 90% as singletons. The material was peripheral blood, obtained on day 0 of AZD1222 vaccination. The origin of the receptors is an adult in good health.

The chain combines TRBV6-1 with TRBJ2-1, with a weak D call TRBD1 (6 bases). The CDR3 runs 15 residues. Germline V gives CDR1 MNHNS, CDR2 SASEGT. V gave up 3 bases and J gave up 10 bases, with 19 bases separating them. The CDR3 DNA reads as TGTGCCAGCAGTGACCTTGGACAGACCATAAGGGAGCAGTTCTTC. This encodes CASSDLGQTIREQFF.

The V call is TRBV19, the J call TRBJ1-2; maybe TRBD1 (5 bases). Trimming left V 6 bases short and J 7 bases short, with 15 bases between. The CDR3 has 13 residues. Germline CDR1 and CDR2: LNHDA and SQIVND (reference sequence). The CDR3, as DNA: TGTGCCAGTAGAAAAGGGGCCGAGGGTGGCTACACCTTC. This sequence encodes CASRKGAEGGYTF.

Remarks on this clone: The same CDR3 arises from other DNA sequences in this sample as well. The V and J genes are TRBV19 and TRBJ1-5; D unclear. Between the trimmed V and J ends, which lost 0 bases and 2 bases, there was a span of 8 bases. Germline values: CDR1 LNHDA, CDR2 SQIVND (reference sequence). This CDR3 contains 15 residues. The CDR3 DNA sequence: TGTGCCAGTAGTATAGATGGTCAGGGCAATCAGCCCCAGCATTTT. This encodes CASSIDGQGNQPQHF.

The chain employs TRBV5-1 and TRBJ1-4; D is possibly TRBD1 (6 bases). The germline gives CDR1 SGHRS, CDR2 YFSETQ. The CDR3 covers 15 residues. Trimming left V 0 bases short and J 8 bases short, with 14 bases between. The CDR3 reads CASSLGAGTQEKLFF. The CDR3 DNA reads TGCGCCAGCAGCTTGGGCGCAGGGACACAAGAAAAACTGTTTTTT.

In DNA, the CDR3 is TGTGCCAGCAGTCGGGCTAGCGGGAGTTACGAGCAGTACTTC. Translation gives CASSRASGSYEQYF. This chain uses TRBV13 with TRBJ2-7; TRBD2 aligns across 10 bases. The germline CDR1 and CDR2 sequences are PRHDT and FYEKMQ (reference sequence). CDR3 length: 14 residues. The V and J ends lost 6 bases and 4 bases, in that order; junction bases with no gene match: 6.

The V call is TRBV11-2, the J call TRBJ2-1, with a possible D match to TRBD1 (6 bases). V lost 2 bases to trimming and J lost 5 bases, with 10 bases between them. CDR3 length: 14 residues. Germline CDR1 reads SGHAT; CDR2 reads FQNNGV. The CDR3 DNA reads TGTGCCAGCAGCTTAAGGACAGTAAACAATGAGCAGTTCTTC. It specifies CASSLRTVNNEQFF. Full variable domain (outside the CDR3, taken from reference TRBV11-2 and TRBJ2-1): EAGVAQSPRYKIIEKRQSVAFWCNPISGHATLYWYQQILGQGPKLLIQFQNNGVVDDSQLPKDRFSAERLKGVDSTLKIQPAKLEDSAVYLCASSLRTVNNEQFFGPGTRLTVL.

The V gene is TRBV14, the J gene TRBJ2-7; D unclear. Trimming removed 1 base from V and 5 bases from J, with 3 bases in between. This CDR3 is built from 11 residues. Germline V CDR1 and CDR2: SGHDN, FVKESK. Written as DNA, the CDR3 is TGTGCCAGCAGCCAAGGGGACGAGCAGTACTTC. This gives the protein CASSQGDEQYF. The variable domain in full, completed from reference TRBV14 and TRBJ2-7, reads EAGVTQFPSHSVIEKGQTVTLRCDPISGHDNLYWYRRVMGKEIKFLLHFVKESKQDESGMPNNRFLAERTGGTYSTLKVQPAELEDSGVYFCASSQGDEQYFGPGTRLTVT.

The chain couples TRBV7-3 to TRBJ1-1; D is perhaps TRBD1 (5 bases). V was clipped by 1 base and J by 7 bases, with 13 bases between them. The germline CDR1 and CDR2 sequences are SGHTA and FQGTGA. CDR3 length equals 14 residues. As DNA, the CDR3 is TGTGCCAGCAGCTTAATGGGGGGAGGCGATGAAGCTTTCTTT. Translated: CASSLMGGGDEAFF.

The CDR3 DNA reads as TGTGCCAGCAGCTCAACCGTGGGTGGCAATCAGCCCCAGCATTTT. Its protein product is CASSSTVGGNQPQHF. The rearrangement links TRBV7-9 to TRBJ1-5; no firm D call. The CDR3 is 15 amino acids. CDR1 is SEHNR, CDR2 FQNEAQ, per germline (reference sequence). V gave up 4 bases and J gave up 2 bases, with 12 bases separating them.